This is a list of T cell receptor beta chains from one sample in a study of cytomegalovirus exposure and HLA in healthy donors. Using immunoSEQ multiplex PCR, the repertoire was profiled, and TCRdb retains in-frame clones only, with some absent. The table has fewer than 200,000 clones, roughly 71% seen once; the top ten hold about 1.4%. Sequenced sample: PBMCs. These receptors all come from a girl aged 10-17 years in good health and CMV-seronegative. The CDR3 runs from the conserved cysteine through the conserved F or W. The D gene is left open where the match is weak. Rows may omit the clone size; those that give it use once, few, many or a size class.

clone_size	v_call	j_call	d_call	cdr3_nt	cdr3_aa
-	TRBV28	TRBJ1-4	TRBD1	TGTGCCAGCAGTTCCCTCACAGGGGCCAGTGAAAAACTGTTTTTT	CASSSLTGASEKLFF
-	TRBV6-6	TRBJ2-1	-	TGTGCCAGCAGTTACGGGTTGTCGGGGGAGTTCTTC	CASSYGLSGEFF
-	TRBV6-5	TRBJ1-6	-	TGTGCCAGCAGTTACCGCTCAACGGGGATTGTCTCACCCCTCCACTTT	CASSYRSTGIVSPLHF
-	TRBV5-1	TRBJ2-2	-	TGCGCCAGCAGCTTGGATTCGTTGAACACCGGGGAGCTGTTTTTT	CASSLDSLNTGELFF
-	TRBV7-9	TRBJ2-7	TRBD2	TGTGCCAGCAGCTTAGGGTGGGATAGCGGGGAGCAGTACTTC	CASSLGWDSGEQYF
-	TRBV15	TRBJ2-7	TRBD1	TGTGCCACCAGCAGCGCCGGGACAGGTTCCTACGAGCAGTACTTC	CATSSAGTGSYEQYF
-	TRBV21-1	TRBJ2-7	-	TGTGCCAGCAGCCGCTACGAGCAGTACTTC	CASSRYEQYF
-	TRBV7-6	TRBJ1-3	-	TGTGCCAGCAGCTGGCCCCGGGACAATGCCCCTGACACCATATATTTT	CASSWPRDNAPDTIYF
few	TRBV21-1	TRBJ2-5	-	TGTGCCAGCATTGACACCCCAGGATACGACCGTATAGAGACCCAGTACTTC	CASIDTPGYDRIETQYF
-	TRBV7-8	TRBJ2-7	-	TGTGCCAGCAGCTTAGGCGACTCATACGAGCAGTACTTC	CASSLGDSYEQYF
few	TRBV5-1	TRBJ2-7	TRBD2	TGCGCCAGCAGCTTTCTAGCGGGGGCCGGGAGCTCCTACGAGCAGTACTTC	CASSFLAGAGSSYEQYF
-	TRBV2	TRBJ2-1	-	TGTGCCAGCGGCGGTCTCTCCAACAATGAGCAGTTCTTC	CASGGLSNNEQFF
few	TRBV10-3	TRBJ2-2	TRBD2	TGTGCCATCAGGGGAGGGACGGAGAACACCGGGGAGCTGTTTTTT	CAIRGGTENTGELFF
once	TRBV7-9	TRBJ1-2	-	TGTGCCAGCAGCAGGACAGACCCCCATGGCTACACCTTC	CASSRTDPHGYTF
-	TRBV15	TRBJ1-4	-	TGTGCCACCAGCAGAGATGGGGAGGGAAAACTGTTTTTT	CATSRDGEGKLFF
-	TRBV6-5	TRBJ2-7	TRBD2	TGTGCCAGCAGTTACTCTAGCGGGGGAGTCGGATTCGAGCAGTACTTC	CASSYSSGGVGFEQYF
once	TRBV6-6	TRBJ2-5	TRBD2	TGTGCCAGCAGTTACCTAGCGGGGGGGCCAGAGACCCAGTACTTC	CASSYLAGGPETQYF
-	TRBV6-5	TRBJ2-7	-	TGTGCCAGCAGTCGCCCAGGGGCCCCGATCTACGAGCAGTACTTC	CASSRPGAPIYEQYF
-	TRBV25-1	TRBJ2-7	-	TGTGCCAGCAACGGAGACGGAATCTACGAGCAGTACTTC	CASNGDGIYEQYF
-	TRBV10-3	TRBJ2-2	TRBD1	TGTGCCATCAGGGAGAGGGAAGACAGGGGTGAGAACACCGGGGAGCTGTTTTTT	CAIREREDRGENTGELFF
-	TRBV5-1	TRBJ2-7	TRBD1	TGCGCCAGCAGCTCGTCGACCGGGACAGAGACCTACGAGCAGTACTTC	CASSSSTGTETYEQYF
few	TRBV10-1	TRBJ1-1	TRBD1	TGCGCCAGCAGTCCGGGACAGGGGATTGCAGCGAACACTGAAGCTTTCTTT	CASSPGQGIAANTEAFF
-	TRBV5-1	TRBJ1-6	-	TGCGCCAGCGCTTCACTTCGCGGACAGTCTAATTCACCCCTCCACTTT	CASASLRGQSNSPLHF
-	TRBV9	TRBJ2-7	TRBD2	TGTGCCAGCAGCGTAATAGCGGGGGGTTACGAGCAGTACTTC	CASSVIAGGYEQYF
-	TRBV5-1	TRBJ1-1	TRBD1	TGCGCCAGCAGCTTGACCGGGGACAGGGTAGGGAACACTGAAGCTTTCTTT	CASSLTGDRVGNTEAFF
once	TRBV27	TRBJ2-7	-	TGTGCCAGCAGTTTAGCCAGGACCTACGAGCAGTACTTC	CASSLARTYEQYF
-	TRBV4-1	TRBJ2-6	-	TGCGCCAGCAGCCCGCTGCCGGGACAACTCTCTGGGGCCAACGTCCTGACTTTC	CASSPLPGQLSGANVLTF
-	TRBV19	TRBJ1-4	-	TGTGCCAGCTCGGGTATCGCTAATGAAAAACTGTTTTTT	CASSGIANEKLFF
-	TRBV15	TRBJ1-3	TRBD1	TGTGCCACCAGCCTCCCGGGACAGGGGGTTGGAAACACCATATATTTT	CATSLPGQGVGNTIYF
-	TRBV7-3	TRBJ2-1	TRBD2	TGTGCCAGCGGGCCCTCCGTTAGCGGGGGGGATAATGAGCAGTTCTTC	CASGPSVSGGDNEQFF
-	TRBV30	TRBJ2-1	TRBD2	TGTGCCTGGAGTGTAAAAGCGGGGGGAATAAATGAGCAGTTCTTC	CAWSVKAGGINEQFF
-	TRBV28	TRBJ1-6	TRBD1	TGTGCCAGCAGTTCTCCGGACAGGGTGAATAATTCACCCCTCCACTTT	CASSSPDRVNNSPLHF
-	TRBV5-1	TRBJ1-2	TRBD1	TGCGCCAGCAGCGAGGGACAGGACTATGGCTACACCTTC	CASSEGQDYGYTF
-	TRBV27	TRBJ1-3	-	TGTGCCAGCAGTTTTGGCAGGAACTCTGGAAACACCATATATTTT	CASSFGRNSGNTIYF
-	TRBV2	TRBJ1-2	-	TGTGCCAGGAGAGGGAGCTTAAGCTACACCTTC	CARRGSLSYTF
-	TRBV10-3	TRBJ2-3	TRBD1	TGTGCCATCAGGCAGGGGGCTTCAGATACGCAGTATTTT	CAIRQGASDTQYF
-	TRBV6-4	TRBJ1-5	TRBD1	TGTGCCAGCAGTGACTCGAACCTCGACAGGGTCGATCAGCCCCAGCATTTT	CASSDSNLDRVDQPQHF
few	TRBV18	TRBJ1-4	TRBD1	TGTGCCAGCTCACCAACAGGGGGCTATGAAAAACTGTTTTTT	CASSPTGGYEKLFF
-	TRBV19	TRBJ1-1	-	TGTGCCAGTGGCTTATTGGGTGGCCGCGCAGGCACTGAAGCTTTCTTT	CASGLLGGRAGTEAFF
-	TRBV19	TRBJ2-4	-	TGTGCCAGTAGGGAGGGCTGGGGGAGTCCTCAAAACATTCAGTACTTC	CASREGWGSPQNIQYF
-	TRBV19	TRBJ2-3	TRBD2	TGTGCCAGTAGTAGGATGACTAGCGGGGTAACAGATACGCAGTATTTT	CASSRMTSGVTDTQYF